What follows are 15 T cell receptor beta chains derived from one specimen sequenced in a study of cytomegalovirus exposure and HLA in healthy donors. The PCR contained 60 Vbeta and 13 Jbeta primers. The method was immunoSEQ multiplex PCR; TCRdb's version includes in-frame clones alone and lacks a portion of them. The sample carries over 150,000 clones, about 80% recorded once. Specimen: PBMCs. These receptors were obtained from a man in his forties or fifties in good health and CMV-seronegative.

CDR3 in DNA: TGTGCCAGCAGTCAATTACCGGGACTACGCAATGAGCAGTTCTTC. This encodes CASSQLPGLRNEQFF. V is TRBV28 and J is TRBJ2-1, with 7 bases identical to TRBD2. V lost 5 bases to trimming and J lost 6 bases; unmatched junction nucleotides: 10. Germline-derived CDR1 and CDR2 are MDHEN and SYDVKM. The CDR3 length is 15 residues.

The rearrangement links TRBV6-5 to TRBJ1-5; unclear D gene. There are 13 residues in the CDR3. Per germline, CDR1 MNHEY and CDR2 SVGAGI. The V gene lost 5 bases and the J gene lost 3 bases, with 8 bases spanning the gap. CDR3 nucleotide sequence: TGTGCCAGCAGTGCGGCCCACAATCAGCCCCAGCATTTT. Amino acids: CASSAAHNQPQHF.

With regard to this clone: This sample includes further DNA sequences coding for the same CDR3. The J gene is TRBJ2-7, the V gene TRBV7-2, with D tentatively TRBD1 (5 bases). Between the trimmed V and J ends, which lost 5 bases and 3 bases, there was a span of 8 bases. Germline CDR1 is SGHTA and CDR2 is FQGNSA. CDR3 length equals 12 residues. CDR3: CASSQGFYEQYF. As DNA, the CDR3 is TGTGCCAGCAGCCAGGGTTTCTACGAGCAGTACTTC.

V gene TRBV27 combines with J gene TRBJ2-7, with TRBD1 matching 7 bases. The CDR3 has 15 residues. The germline V gene has CDR1 MNHEY and CDR2 SMNVEV (reference sequence). With V trimmed by 4 bases and J by 0 bases, 6 bases remained unmatched. The DNA for the CDR3 is TGTGCCAGCAGTTCGAGGGGGCATAGCTCCTACGAGCAGTACTTC. It is translated as CASSSRGHSSYEQYF.

This chain links TRBV9 with TRBJ1-1; 7 nucleotides agree with TRBD1. The CDR3 length is 14 residues. The J segment lost 5 bases and the V segment lost 3 bases, leaving 7 bases of the junction unmatched. The germline V gene has CDR1 SGDLS and CDR2 YYNGEE. The CDR3 is CASSDDRAKTEAFF. CDR3 nucleotide sequence: TGTGCCAGCAGCGACGACAGGGCGAAGACTGAAGCTTTCTTT.

This chain joins TRBV27 and TRBJ2-7; no reliable D call. The CDR3 runs 13 residues. V lost 5 bases, J lost 3 bases, and 11 bases lay in between. Germline V gene lookup returns CDR1 MNHEY and CDR2 SMNVEV (reference sequence). CDR3 region: CASSPTHDYEQYF. The CDR3 nucleotides read TGTGCCAGCAGTCCAACTCACGACTACGAGCAGTACTTC.

This rearrangement joins TRBV28 to TRBJ2-7; 9 nucleotides match TRBD2. V lost 3 bases and J lost 3; bases outside the gene matches: 3. From germline, CDR1 is MDHEN and CDR2 SYDVKM. This CDR3 spans 14 amino acids. The CDR3 nucleotides read TGTGCCAGCAGTTTCGGGACTAGCCTCTACGAGCAGTACTTC. Protein sequence: CASSFGTSLYEQYF.

This chain connects TRBV7-2 to TRBJ2-1; 11 bases are shared with TRBD1. V was pared by 5 bases and J by 7 bases, with 10 bases of the junction left unmatched. From germline, CDR1 is SGHTA and CDR2 FQGNSA. CDR3 length: 16 amino acids. CDR3 DNA: TGTGCCAGCAGCCCGCTGAGGACAGGGGGCGGAAATGAGCAGTTCTTC. Translation gives CASSPLRTGGGNEQFF.

J is TRBJ1-5 and V is TRBV28; 8 bases are shared with TRBD1. CDR1 and CDR2 from the germline V gene are MDHEN and SYDVKM. V was clipped by 6 bases and J by 14 bases; unmatched bases: 21. This CDR3 is built from 16 residues. The CDR3 protein is CASSISIPGQALPEHF. In DNA, the CDR3 is TGTGCCAGCAGCATTTCAATTCCGGGACAGGCGCTACCCGAGCATTTT.

The rearrangement joins TRBV6-6 to TRBJ1-5; perhaps TRBD1 as D (6 bases). Germline V gene sequence: CDR1 MNHNY, CDR2 SVGAGI (reference sequence). The CDR3 extends over 14 amino acids. V lost 6 bases to trimming and J lost 6 bases, with 15 bases between them. Here the CDR3 DNA reads TGTGCCAGCAGCCCCCAGGGGCGCATTCAGCCCCAGCATTTT. The encoded protein is CASSPQGRIQPQHF.

This rearrangement joins TRBV4-1 to TRBJ2-1; 15 nucleotides line up with TRBD2. CDR1 is MGHRA and CDR2 is YSYEKL in the germline V gene. This CDR3 comprises 16 residues. V gave up 6 bases and J gave up 8 bases; unmatched junction bases: 8. The chain's CDR3 is CASRIPGTSGRYEQFF. The CDR3 bases are TGCGCCAGCAGGATCCCCGGGACTAGCGGGAGGTATGAGCAGTTCTTC.

Note on this clone: At one end the junction does not follow the germline gene, possibly because of a read error. CDR3 residues: CASSESLNSQYF. The CDR3, as DNA: TGTGCCAGCAGTGAATCCCTCAACAGTCAGTACTTC. The chain joins TRBV25-1 to TRBJ2-4; D is undetermined. Germline V lookup: CDR1 MGHDK, CDR2 SYGVNS. The CDR3 spans 12 residues.

V gene TRBV19 combines with J gene TRBJ2-6, with TRBD1 matching over 8 bases. The CDR3 is 20 amino acids. CDR1 is LNHDA, CDR2 SQIVND, per germline (reference sequence). Trimming at V came to 10 bases and at J to 4 bases, leaving 24 bases not matched to a gene. The CDR3 region is CATLNLDRGGGYRGANVLTF. In nucleotides, the CDR3 is TGTGCCACCCTGAACCTCGACAGGGGTGGAGGGTATAGAGGGGCCAACGTCCTGACTTTC.

The chain links TRBV19 to TRBJ2-5; 8 bases align to TRBD1. The germline gives CDR1 LNHDA, CDR2 SQIVND (reference sequence). Trimming at V came to 4 bases and at J to 4 bases, leaving 5 bases not matched to a gene. The CDR3 is made up of 14 amino acids. CDR3 DNA sequence: TGTGCCAGTAGTAACAGGGGGAAGACAGAGACCCAGTACTTC. This gives the protein CASSNRGKTETQYF.

V gene TRBV5-1 combines with J gene TRBJ2-7; 7 bases are a match to TRBD1. Germline values: CDR1 SGHRS, CDR2 YFSETQ. V lost 0 bases to trimming and J lost 5 bases; unmatched junction nucleotides: 5. The CDR3 has 14 amino acids. DNA of the CDR3: TGCGCCAGCAGCTTGGGACAGGGTGGGGACGAGCAGTACTTC. Translating gives CASSLGQGGDEQYF.